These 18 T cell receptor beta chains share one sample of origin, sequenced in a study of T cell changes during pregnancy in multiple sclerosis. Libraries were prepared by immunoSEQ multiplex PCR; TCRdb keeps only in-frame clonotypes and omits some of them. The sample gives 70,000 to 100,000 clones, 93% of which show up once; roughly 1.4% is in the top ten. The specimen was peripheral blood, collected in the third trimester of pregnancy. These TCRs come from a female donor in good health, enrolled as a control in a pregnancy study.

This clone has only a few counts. The CDR3 region is CASTYAGLAKIANTGELFF. In DNA form, the CDR3 reads TGTGCCAGCACATACGCGGGACTAGCGAAAATCGCGAACACCGGGGAGCTGTTTTTT. The V gene is TRBV6-8, the J gene TRBJ2-2; TRBD2 aligns across 10 bases. After removal of 7 bases from V and 0 bases from J, the junction contained 14 bases not matched to a gene. CDR3 size: 19 residues. Germline V gene data show CDR1 as MNHGY and CDR2 as SAAAGT.

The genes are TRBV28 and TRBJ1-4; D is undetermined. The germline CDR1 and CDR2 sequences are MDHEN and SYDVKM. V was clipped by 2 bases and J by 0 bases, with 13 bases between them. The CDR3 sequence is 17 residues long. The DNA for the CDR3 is TGTGCCAGCAGTTTAATCGAGGGATTAGCAACTAATGAAAAACTGTTTTTT. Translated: CASSLIEGLATNEKLFF.

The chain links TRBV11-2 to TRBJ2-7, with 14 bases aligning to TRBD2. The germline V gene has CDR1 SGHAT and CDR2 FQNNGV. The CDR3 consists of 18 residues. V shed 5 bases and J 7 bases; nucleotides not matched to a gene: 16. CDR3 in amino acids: CASSPGLAGGLRPLEQYF. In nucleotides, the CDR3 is TGTGCCAGCAGCCCTGGACTAGCGGGAGGCCTACGGCCGCTAGAGCAGTACTTC.

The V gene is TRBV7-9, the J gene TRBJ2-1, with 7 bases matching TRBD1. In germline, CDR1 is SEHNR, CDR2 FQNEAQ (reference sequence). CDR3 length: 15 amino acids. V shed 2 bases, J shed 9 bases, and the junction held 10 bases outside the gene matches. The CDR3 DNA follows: TGTGCCAGCAGCTTATCGCAGGGGGTTTGGTTTGAGCAGTTCTTC. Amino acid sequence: CASSLSQGVWFEQFF.

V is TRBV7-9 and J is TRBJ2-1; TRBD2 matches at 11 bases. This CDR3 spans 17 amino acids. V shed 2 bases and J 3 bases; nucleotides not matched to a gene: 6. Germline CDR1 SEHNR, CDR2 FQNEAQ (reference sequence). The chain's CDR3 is CASSLTFGTSGYNEQFF. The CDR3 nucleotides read TGTGCCAGCAGCTTAACCTTCGGGACTAGCGGCTACAATGAGCAGTTCTTC.

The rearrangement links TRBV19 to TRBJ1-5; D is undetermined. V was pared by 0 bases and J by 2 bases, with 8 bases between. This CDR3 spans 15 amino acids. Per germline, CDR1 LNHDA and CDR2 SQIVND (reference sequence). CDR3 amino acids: CASSIDVPGNQPQHF. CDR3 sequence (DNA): TGTGCCAGTAGTATAGATGTCCCGGGCAATCAGCCCCAGCATTTT. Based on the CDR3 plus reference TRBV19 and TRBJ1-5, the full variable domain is DGGITQSPKYLFRKEGQNVTLSCEQNLNHDAMYWYRQDPGQGLRLIYYSQIVNDFQKGDIAEGYSVSREKKESFPLTVTSAQKNPTAFYLCASSIDVPGNQPQHFGDGTRLSIL.

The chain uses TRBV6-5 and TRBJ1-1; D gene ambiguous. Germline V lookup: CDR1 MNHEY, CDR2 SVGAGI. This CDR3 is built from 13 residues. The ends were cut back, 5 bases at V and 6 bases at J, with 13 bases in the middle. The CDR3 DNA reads TGTGCCAGCAGTCAAGGGAGGGCCTCTGAAGCTTTCTTT. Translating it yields CASSQGRASEAFF.

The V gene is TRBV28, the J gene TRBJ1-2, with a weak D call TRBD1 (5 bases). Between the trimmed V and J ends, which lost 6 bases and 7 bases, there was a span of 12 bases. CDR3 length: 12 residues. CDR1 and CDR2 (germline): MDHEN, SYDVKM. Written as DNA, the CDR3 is TGTGCCAGCAGCCAGGGTGCCCTTGGCTACACCTTC. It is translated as CASSQGALGYTF.

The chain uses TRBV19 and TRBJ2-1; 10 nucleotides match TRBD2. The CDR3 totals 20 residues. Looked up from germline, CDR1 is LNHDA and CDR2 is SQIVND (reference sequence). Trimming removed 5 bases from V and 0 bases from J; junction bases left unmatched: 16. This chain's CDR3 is CASSPPPGTSAHSSYNEQFF. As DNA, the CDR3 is TGTGCCAGTAGTCCCCCTCCCGGGACTAGCGCCCATAGCTCCTACAATGAGCAGTTCTTC.

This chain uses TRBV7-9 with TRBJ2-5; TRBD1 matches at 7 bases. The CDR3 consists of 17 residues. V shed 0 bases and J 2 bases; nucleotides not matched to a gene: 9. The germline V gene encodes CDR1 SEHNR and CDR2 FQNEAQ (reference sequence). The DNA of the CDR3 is TGTGCCAGCAGCTTAGCCCTAGGAAACAGGGGACAAGAGACCCAGTACTTC. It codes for CASSLALGNRGQETQYF.

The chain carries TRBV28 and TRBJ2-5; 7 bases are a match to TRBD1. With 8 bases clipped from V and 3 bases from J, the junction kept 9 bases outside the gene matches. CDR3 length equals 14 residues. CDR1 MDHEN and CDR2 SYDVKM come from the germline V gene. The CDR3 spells CASGAPGGKETQYF. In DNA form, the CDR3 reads TGTGCCAGCGGAGCGCCAGGGGGAAAAGAGACCCAGTACTTC.

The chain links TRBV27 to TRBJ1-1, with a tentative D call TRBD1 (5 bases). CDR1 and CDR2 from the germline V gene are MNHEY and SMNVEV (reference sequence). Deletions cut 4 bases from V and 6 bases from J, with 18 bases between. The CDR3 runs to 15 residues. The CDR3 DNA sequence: TGTGCCAGCAGTTCATGGGGGGTTCGGGACTCTGAAGCTTTCTTT. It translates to CASSSWGVRDSEAFF.

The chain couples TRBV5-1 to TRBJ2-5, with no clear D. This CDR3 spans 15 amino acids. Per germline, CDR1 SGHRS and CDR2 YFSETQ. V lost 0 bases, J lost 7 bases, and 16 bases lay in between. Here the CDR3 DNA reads TGCGCCAGCAGCTTGGGCGTTGAGGAAAGAGGGACCCAGTACTTC. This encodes CASSLGVEERGTQYF.

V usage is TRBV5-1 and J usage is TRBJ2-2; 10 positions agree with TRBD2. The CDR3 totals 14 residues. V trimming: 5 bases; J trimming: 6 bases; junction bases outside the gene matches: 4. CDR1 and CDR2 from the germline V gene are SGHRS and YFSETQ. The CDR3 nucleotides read TGCGCCAGCAGTAAGCGGGAGGGCCCCGGGGAGCTGTTTTTT. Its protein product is CASSKREGPGELFF.

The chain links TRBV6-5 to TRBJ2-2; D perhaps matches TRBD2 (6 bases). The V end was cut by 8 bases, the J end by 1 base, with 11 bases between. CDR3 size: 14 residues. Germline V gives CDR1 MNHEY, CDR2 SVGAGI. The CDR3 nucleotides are TGTGCCAGCGGGGTTAGCGGGAACACCGGGGAGCTGTTTTTT. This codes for CASGVSGNTGELFF.

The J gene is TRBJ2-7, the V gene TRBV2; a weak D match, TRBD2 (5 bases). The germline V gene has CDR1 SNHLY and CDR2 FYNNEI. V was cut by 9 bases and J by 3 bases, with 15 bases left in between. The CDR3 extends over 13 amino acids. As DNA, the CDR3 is TGTGCCAGTCTAGCTGGGATGGGCTACGAGCAGTACTTC. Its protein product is CASLAGMGYEQYF.

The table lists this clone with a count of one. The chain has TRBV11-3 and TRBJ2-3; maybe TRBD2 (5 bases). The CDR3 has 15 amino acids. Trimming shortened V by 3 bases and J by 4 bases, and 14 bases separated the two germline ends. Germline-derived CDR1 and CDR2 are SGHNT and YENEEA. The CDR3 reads CASSFSSGDSDTQYF. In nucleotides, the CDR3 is TGTGCCAGCAGCTTTTCGAGCGGAGACTCAGATACGCAGTATTTT.

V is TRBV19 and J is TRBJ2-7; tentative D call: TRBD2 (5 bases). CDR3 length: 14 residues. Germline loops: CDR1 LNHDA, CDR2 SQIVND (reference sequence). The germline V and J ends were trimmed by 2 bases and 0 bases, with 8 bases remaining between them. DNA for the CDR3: TGTGCCAGTAGTATACCCGGGATCTCCTACGAGCAGTACTTC. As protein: CASSIPGISYEQYF.